This T cell receptor (beta chain) was sequenced for a study of Graves' ophthalmopathy and Graves' hyperthyroidism. Beta-chain TCR CDR3 regions were amplified from RNA transcripts. The workflow started with a first-round RT-PCR run with HTBI primers and then moved on to a second-round multiplex PCR. MiXCR, run by TCRdb on the multiplex PCR reads, gives a single entry per CDR3 protein. The sample has 650,000 to 900,000 distinct CDR3 sequences, around 40% seen once; the top ten hold 44%. This clonotype has a count of ten or more. V lost 4 bases, J lost 5 bases, and 8 bases lay in between. In germline, CDR1 is SEHNR, CDR2 FQNEAQ (reference sequence). The CDR3 has 13 residues.

The gene calls are TRBV7-9 and TRBJ2-2; D unclear. Input material: peripheral blood. The receptor comes from an adult man with Graves' ophthalmopathy. CDR3 protein: CASSSRNTGELFF. The DNA for the CDR3 is TGTGCCAGCAGCTCTAGGAATACCGGGGAGCTGTTTTTT.